Listed below are T cell receptor beta chains from one sample, sequenced in a study of blood T cell repertoires in COVID-19. Measured with immunoSEQ multiplex PCR; TCRdb has only the in-frame clones, and not every one. Among approximately 50,000 clones listed, more than 85% were seen once. The sequenced sample consisted of peripheral blood. Receptors originate from a man between 50 and 59 years old with active COVID-19. The CDR3 runs from the conserved cysteine through the conserved F or W. A D gene is named only where the DNA matches it firmly. The listing skips clone size in some rows; elsewhere it reads once, few, many or a size class.

DNA	CDR3	V	J	D	size
TGTGCCAGCAGCGCGACAGGGGGCGGTTACGAGCAGTACTTC	CASSATGGGYEQYF	TRBV7-2	TRBJ2-7	TRBD1	.
TGTGCCAGCAGCTTATTATCAGGGTACTACGAGCAGTACTTC	CASSLLSGYYEQYF	TRBV11-2	TRBJ2-7	.	.
TGTGCCAGCAGCCAAGAGGGGGCGTCAGGCAATGAGCAGTTCTTC	CASSQEGASGNEQFF	TRBV4-2	TRBJ2-1	.	.
TGTGCCAGCAGACGTGAAAGCGGGCAGCCCCAGCATTTT	CASRRESGQPQHF	TRBV2	TRBJ1-5	.	.
TGTGCCAGCAGCTTCGGGAACACCGGGGAGCTGTTTTTT	CASSFGNTGELFF	TRBV28	TRBJ2-2	.	.
TGTGCCAGCAGCCCCTTAGGGACTAGCGGCACCGGGGAGCTGTTTTTT	CASSPLGTSGTGELFF	TRBV3-1/TRBV3-2	TRBJ2-2	TRBD2	.
TGTGCCAGCCTAGCGGTAGGGGAGTCTGACTATGGCTACACCTTC	CASLAVGESDYGYTF	TRBV2	TRBJ1-2	.	.
TGTGCCAGCAGCCAAGATCAACGTATACACTACGAGCAGTACTTC	CASSQDQRIHYEQYF	TRBV4-2	TRBJ2-7	.	few
TGTGCCAGTAGTGGCGTAGGGGATCTCTATGGCTACACCTTC	CASSGVGDLYGYTF	TRBV19	TRBJ1-2	.	once
TGTGCCAGCAGCTTAGGAGCGGGAGCCTACGAGCAGTACTTC	CASSLGAGAYEQYF	TRBV7-2	TRBJ2-7	TRBD2	.
TGTGCCCCCTACCAGGGGCGGGCCTACAATGAGCAGTTCTTC	CAPYQGRAYNEQFF	TRBV10-3	TRBJ2-1	.	.
TGTGCCTGGACACAGGGAGGGATCAATCAGCCCCAGCATTTT	CAWTQGGINQPQHF	TRBV30	TRBJ1-5	.	.
TGTGCCAGCAGCTTCGGGGCCGGGGAGCTGTTTTTT	CASSFGAGELFF	TRBV7-6	TRBJ2-2	.	.
TGTGCCAGCTCACCACCGGCAGGGGGCATTGGAAACACCATATATTTT	CASSPPAGGIGNTIYF	TRBV18	TRBJ1-3	TRBD1	.
TGTGCCAGCAGACCTACAGGGGACCCCCGGTGGGGGAATGGCTACACCTTC	CASRPTGDPRWGNGYTF	TRBV28	TRBJ1-2	TRBD1	.
TGTGCCAGTCGGACAGTAATCGGGGAGCTGTTTTTT	CASRTVIGELFF	TRBV7-9	TRBJ2-2	.	.
TGTGCCAGCAGTGACTCATACAGGAATCAGCCCCAGCATTTT	CASSDSYRNQPQHF	TRBV6-4	TRBJ1-5	.	.
TGTGCCAGCAGCTTAGGGACTAGTGGAAATGAGCAGTTCTTC	CASSLGTSGNEQFF	TRBV11-2	TRBJ2-1	TRBD2	.
TGTGCCAGCAGGTCAACCTACAGCTCCTACAATGAGCAGTTCTTC	CASRSTYSSYNEQFF	TRBV6-5	TRBJ2-1	.	.